The 30 T cell receptor beta chains in this list originate from one sample, sequenced in a study of T cell repertoires in cytomegalovirus infection. Each CDR3 protein is one row after TCRdb ran MiXCR on the reads. The repertoire consists of approximately 200,000 distinct CDR3 sequences, with 22% occurring once and the leading ten covering 15% to 20%. Sequencing was carried out using CD8+ T cells from PBMCs. These receptors all come from a human donor in good health (CMV status not recorded). Some clones in this sample may be carry-over from other donors' samples.

This clonotype came up a few times. The V gene is TRBV14, the J gene TRBJ1-1, with a weak D call TRBD1 (6 bases). The CDR3 covers 16 residues. With 3 bases removed from V and 1 base from J, the gap between germline ends came to 15 bases. The germline V gene has CDR1 SGHDN and CDR2 FVKESK. The CDR3: CASSQGWGHENTEAFF. The CDR3 region has the DNA TGTGCCAGCAGCCAGGGATGGGGACACGAGAACACTGAAGCTTTCTTT.

The chain links TRBV20-1 to TRBJ1-1, with no clear D. Germline V gene data show CDR1 as DFQATT and CDR2 as SNEGSKA (reference sequence). V was clipped by 6 bases and J by 1 base, with 12 bases between them. The CDR3 contains 13 residues. CDR3 sequence: CSASRHQNTEAFF. The CDR3 DNA reads as TGCAGTGCCTCAAGGCACCAGAACACTGAAGCTTTCTTT.

The V call is TRBV20-1, the J call TRBJ1-4; the D is unclear. The germline V gene encodes CDR1 DFQATT and CDR2 SNEGSKA (reference sequence). This CDR3 region has 14 residues. The V gene lost 0 bases and the J gene lost 4 bases, with 9 bases spanning the gap. The CDR3 DNA sequence: TGCAGTGCTAGAGATCCGGTTTATAATGAAAAACTGTTTTTT. Translated, it gives CSARDPVYNEKLFF.

In nucleotides, the CDR3 is TGCAGTGATAGGTCGAACACCGGGGAGCTGTTTTTT. Residues: CSDRSNTGELFF. The chain uses TRBV20-1 and TRBJ2-2; D not resolved. The length of the CDR3 is 12 residues. From germline, CDR1 is DFQATT and CDR2 SNEGSKA (reference sequence). V dropped 7 bases and J dropped 0 bases, with 6 bases sitting between them.

A note on this clonotype: With a much larger clone just one base away, this may be a read error. The chain uses TRBV7-6 and TRBJ1-6; D is unclear. The CDR3 is made up of 17 amino acids. Germline lookup yields CDR1 SGHVS and CDR2 FNYEAQ. CDR3 sequence reads: CANSLSWRVVGSSPLHF. For the CDR3, the DNA is TGTGCCAACAGCTTATCATGGCGGGTAGTGGGATCTTCACCCCTCCACTTT.

At least ten counts were recorded for this clonotype. The V call is TRBV12-3 or TRBV12-4, the J call TRBJ2-2; D is ambiguous. This CDR3 has 11 amino acids. V was clipped by 7 bases and J by 5 bases, with 5 bases between them. The CDR3: CASTSTGELFF. CDR3 nucleotides: TGTGCCAGCACCTCAACCGGGGAGCTGTTTTTT.

The table lists this clonotype with a few counts. This sequence joins TRBV2 and TRBJ2-6, with D possibly matching TRBD1 (6 bases). This CDR3 is 15 amino acids long. V dropped 11 bases and J dropped 2 bases, with 16 bases sitting between them. Germline V lookup: CDR1 SNHLY, CDR2 FYNNEI. CDR3 sequence reads: CAGHVKGAGANVLTF. The CDR3 DNA sequence: TGTGCCGGACATGTGAAGGGGGCTGGGGCCAACGTCCTGACTTTC.

This clonotype was found many times. This chain links TRBV28 with TRBJ2-1, with TRBD1 matching over 10 bases. V shed 6 bases, J shed 4 bases, and the junction held 9 bases outside the gene matches. The germline V gene has CDR1 MDHEN and CDR2 SYDVKM. The CDR3 loop spans 16 amino acids. CDR3 bases: TGTGCCAGCAGGACCCCCGGGACAGGGGTTTACAATGAGCAGTTCTTC. This codes for CASRTPGTGVYNEQFF.

This clonotype was counted between two and nine times. The chain uses TRBV20-1 and TRBJ2-7; TRBD1 matches 9 bases. This CDR3 spans 14 amino acids. The germline V gene has CDR1 DFQATT and CDR2 SNEGSKA (reference sequence). Unmatched junction bases numbered 4, after V lost 3 bases and J lost 1 base. The CDR3 reads CSASPGQGSYEQYF. Written as DNA, the CDR3 is TGCAGTGCTAGTCCGGGACAGGGATCCTACGAGCAGTACTTC.

This clonotype was seen at least ten times. CDR3 DNA sequence: TGTGCCAGCAGCGAAACCGAACGGGGTTACGAGACCCAGTACTTC. This codes for CASSETERGYETQYF. The chain uses TRBV7-2 and TRBJ2-5, with D possibly TRBD2 on 5 matching bases. CDR1 SGHTA and CDR2 FQGNSA come from the germline V gene. Trimming pared 5 bases from V and 5 bases from J, leaving 18 bases between. CDR3 length equals 15 residues.

This clonotype was seen repeatedly, ten times or more. This rearrangement joins TRBV7-9 to TRBJ2-1; a weak D match, TRBD1 (5 bases). This CDR3 is 14 amino acids long. Trimming removed 2 bases from V and 9 bases from J, with 14 bases in between. Germline V CDR1 and CDR2: SEHNR, FQNEAQ (reference sequence). As DNA, the CDR3 is TGTGCCAGCAGCTTATACGCAGGGAACGGTGAGCAGTTCTTC. Its protein is CASSLYAGNGEQFF.

In its sample, this clonotype was seen a few times. The rearrangement joins TRBV29-1 to TRBJ2-1, with 8 bases lining up with TRBD1. The CDR3 covers 13 residues. Germline assignment: CDR1 SQVTM and CDR2 ANQGSEA. V shed 7 bases, J shed 9 bases, and the junction held 11 bases outside the gene matches. This CDR3 reads CSAEGRQGTEQFF. CDR3 bases: TGCAGCGCCGAGGGGCGACAGGGGACTGAGCAGTTCTTC.

The table lists this clonotype with many counts. The gene calls are TRBV11-1 and TRBJ2-1; either TRBD1 or TRBD2 may supply D (5 bases each). V lost 0 bases and J 10 bases, leaving 7 bases between the germline ends. This CDR3 is 12 amino acids long. Germline assignment: CDR1 SGHAT and CDR2 FQDESV (reference sequence). The DNA of the CDR3 is TGTGCCAGCAGCTTAGCGGGGGAGGAGCAGTTCTTC. Protein product: CASSLAGEEQFF.

In its sample, this clonotype was seen a few times. The chain links TRBV13 to TRBJ2-1, with D possibly matching TRBD2 (6 bases). There are 14 residues in the CDR3. The germline V gene encodes CDR1 PRHDT and CDR2 FYEKMQ (reference sequence). V was pared by 5 bases and J by 7 bases, with 15 bases between. In nucleotides, the CDR3 is TGTGCCAGCAGCCCCAGACTAGACTGGAATGAGCAGTTCTTC. This translates into CASSPRLDWNEQFF. Variable domain in full (rest from reference TRBV13 and TRBJ2-1): AAGVIQSPRHLIKEKRETATLKCYPIPRHDTVYWYQQGPGQDPQFLISFYEKMQSDKGSIPDRFSAQQFSDYHSELNMSSLELGDSALYFCASSPRLDWNEQFFGPGTRLTVL.

V gene TRBV5-6 combines with J gene TRBJ2-1; D gene unclear. V was pared by 0 bases and J by 2 bases, with 9 bases between. Germline loops: CDR1 SGHDT, CDR2 YYEEEE. This CDR3 region has 15 residues. The CDR3 DNA reads TGTGCCAGCAGCTTGGGGGCGACTCCCTACAATGAGCAGTTCTTC. Encoded protein: CASSLGATPYNEQFF.

This chain uses TRBV24-1 with TRBJ1-2, with D unclear. The V gene's germline CDR1 is KGHDR and CDR2 SFDVKD. Trimming stripped 4 bases from V and 3 bases from J, with 11 bases between. CDR3 size: 14 residues. The CDR3 is CATSDHDVYYGYTF. The CDR3 DNA follows: TGTGCCACCAGTGACCACGACGTCTACTATGGCTACACCTTC.

The chain carries TRBV4-1 and TRBJ1-4; D is uncertain. Looked up from germline, CDR1 is MGHRA and CDR2 is YSYEKL. Trimming took off 4 bases at V and 4 bases at J, with 13 bases between the two ends. This CDR3 comprises 15 residues. In nucleotides, the CDR3 is TGCGCCAGCAGCCCTGAGGGCGGGCGTAATGAAAAACTGTTTTTT. It encodes CASSPEGGRNEKLFF.

There are a few counts of this clonotype. The chain combines TRBV12-3 or TRBV12-4 with TRBJ2-1; D gene uncertain. Trimming removed 3 bases from V and 0 bases from J, with 9 bases in between. This CDR3 region has 15 residues. In DNA form, the CDR3 reads TGTGCCAGCAGTTTGCACGGCAGCTCCTACAATGAGCAGTTCTTC. This sequence encodes CASSLHGSSYNEQFF.

The chain has TRBV20-1 and TRBJ2-7, with D possibly TRBD2 on 8 matching bases. Trimming took off 5 bases at V and 2 bases at J, with 19 bases between the two ends. The CDR3 loop spans 15 amino acids. The germline V gene has CDR1 DFQATT and CDR2 SNEGSKA (reference sequence). The CDR3 loop is CSAPPVAGTAYEQYF. CDR3 coding DNA: TGCAGTGCTCCCCCGGTAGCGGGGACAGCCTACGAGCAGTACTTC.

The J gene is TRBJ2-1, the V gene TRBV27; 8 bases agree with TRBD1. This CDR3 has 15 amino acids. Trimming cost V 7 bases and J 8 bases; bases outside gene matches: 13. Germline V lookup: CDR1 MNHEY, CDR2 SMNVEV (reference sequence). This CDR3 reads CASTTLGQGLDEQFF. CDR3 in DNA: TGTGCCAGCACCACGCTTGGACAGGGTTTAGATGAGCAGTTCTTC.

This clonotype was observed a handful of times. The rearrangement joins TRBV12-3 or TRBV12-4 to TRBJ1-2, with TRBD1 as a possible D gene (6 bases). With 6 bases removed from V and 6 bases from J, the gap between germline ends came to 23 bases. This CDR3 region has 16 residues. CDR3 in amino acids: CASSDRPGHVYDGYTF. CDR3 nucleotide sequence: TGTGCCAGCAGCGATCGTCCGGGACACGTTTACGATGGCTACACCTTC.

The V gene is TRBV2, the J gene TRBJ2-7; 11 bases align to TRBD1. This CDR3 spans 15 amino acids. CDR1 and CDR2 from the germline V gene are SNHLY and FYNNEI. Trimming cost V 7 bases and J 2 bases; bases outside gene matches: 7. The CDR3 DNA reads as TGTGCCAGCACCTTCGGACAGGGGGCCACCTACGAGCAGTACTTC. Protein sequence: CASTFGQGATYEQYF.

This clonotype was seen a handful of times. The chain is built from TRBV29-1 and TRBJ1-2; no firm D call. This CDR3 comprises 12 residues. Germline lookup yields CDR1 SQVTM and CDR2 ANQGSEA. Trimming cost V 0 bases and J 6 bases, with 8 bases left between them. CDR3 DNA: TGCAGCGTTGAAGAGGGGTGGGATGGCTACACCTTC. This translates into CSVEEGWDGYTF. The full variable domain, in which reference TRBV29-1 and TRBJ1-2 provide the parts outside the CDR3, is SAVISQKPSRDICQRGTSLTIQCQVDSQVTMMFWYRQQPGQSLTLIATANQGSEATYESGFVIDKFPISRPNLTFSTLTVSNMSPEDSSIYLCSVEEGWDGYTFGSGTRLTVV.

J is TRBJ2-1 and V is TRBV7-8; no clear D. The V end lost 2 bases, the J end lost 14 bases, and 13 bases lay between the germline ends. The germline V gene has CDR1 SGHVS and CDR2 FQNEAQ. The CDR3 is 12 amino acids. This chain's CDR3 is CASSLNSQDEFF. The CDR3, as DNA: TGTGCCAGCAGCTTAAACTCGCAGGATGAGTTCTTC.

This clonotype was seen repeatedly, ten times or more. The CDR3 is CASSYGTGYEQYF. DNA for the CDR3: TGTGCCAGCAGTTACGGGACAGGCTACGAGCAGTACTTC. V is TRBV6-5 and J is TRBJ2-7; 8 bases map to TRBD1. V lost 2 bases and J lost 3; bases outside the gene matches: 0. Per germline, CDR1 MNHEY and CDR2 SVGAGI. The CDR3 covers 13 residues.

The V gene is TRBV7-9, the J gene TRBJ1-1; TRBD1 matches at 10 bases. The V and J ends lost 4 bases and 1 base, in that order; junction bases with no gene match: 9. Germline values: CDR1 SEHNR, CDR2 FQNEAQ (reference sequence). This CDR3 has 17 residues. This CDR3 reads CASSSHRGQGQNTEAFF. CDR3 nucleotide sequence: TGTGCCAGCAGCTCACATAGGGGACAGGGGCAGAACACTGAAGCTTTCTTT.

There are many counts of this clonotype. The rearrangement joins TRBV7-8 to TRBJ1-5; possibly TRBD1 for D (5 bases). Germline CDR1 is SGHVS and CDR2 is FQNEAQ. The CDR3 totals 14 residues. Trimming removed 6 bases from V and 8 bases from J, with 17 bases in between. The CDR3 DNA is TGTGCCAGCAGTCCCGTCGAGGGGTTGGAGCCCCAGCATTTT. This gives the protein CASSPVEGLEPQHF.

This clonotype occurred many times. This chain uses TRBV7-9 with TRBJ2-2; D ambiguous. CDR3 size: 15 residues. With 4 bases removed from V and 0 bases from J, the gap between germline ends came to 9 bases. In germline, CDR1 is SEHNR, CDR2 FQNEAQ (reference sequence). In DNA form, the CDR3 reads TGTGCCAGCAGCTCCTTTAAGGCGAACACCGGGGAGCTGTTTTTT. It codes for CASSSFKANTGELFF.

This clonotype was counted a few times. V gene TRBV28 combines with J gene TRBJ1-5, with D perhaps TRBD1 (6 bases). The germline V gene has CDR1 MDHEN and CDR2 SYDVKM. The CDR3 sequence is 14 residues long. Trimming took 3 bases from V and 1 from J, leaving 7 bases between them. The DNA of the CDR3 is TGTGCCAGCAGTTTTACAGGGAGCAATCAGCCCCAGCATTTT. Its translation is CASSFTGSNQPQHF.

This clonotype was observed a few times. V is TRBV2 and J is TRBJ2-7; the D is unclear. Germline CDR1 is SNHLY and CDR2 is FYNNEI. This CDR3 spans 13 amino acids. V lost 3 bases and J lost 2, with 8 bases in between. CDR3 nucleotides: TGTGCCAGCAGTGAGGCCCCCACCTACGAGCAGTACTTC. Its protein product is CASSEAPTYEQYF. The variable domain in full, completed from reference TRBV2 and TRBJ2-7, reads EPEVTQTPSHQVTQMGQEVILRCVPISNHLYFYWYRQILGQKVEFLVSFYNNEISEKSEIFDDQFSVERPDGSNFTLKIRSTKLEDSAMYFCASSEAPTYEQYFGPGTRLTVT.